This T cell receptor (beta chain) was profiled in a study of CD8 T cells in ankylosing spondylitis. A quantitative 5'-RACE method, one with molecular barcodes, was used to make TCR beta libraries. TCRdb reanalysed the 5' RACE reads using MiXCR and keeps one entry per CDR3 protein. Here the sample spans about 210,000 distinct CDR3 sequences, about 7% being singletons. This clonotype was seen a few times. Its antigen is currently unknown. Findings and limits, study-wide: Disease-linked clones were CD8+ and relatively rare in peripheral blood. Seemingly distinctive of ankylosing spondylitis blood was a TCR beta motif formed by eight highly homologous variants.

Germline assignment: CDR1 MNHNS and CDR2 SASEGT. The CDR3 covers 13 residues. V was trimmed by 6 bases and J by 3 bases, leaving 12 bases between them. The rearrangement links TRBV6-1 to TRBJ2-7; D is undetermined. The source is a male donor with ankylosing spondylitis. The sequenced sample was blood, either unsorted or a sorted T cell fraction (not recorded which). CDR3 protein: CASREDGYYEQYF. The CDR3 bases are TGTGCCAGCAGAGAGGACGGTTACTACGAGCAGTACTTC.